The TCR beta chain under discussion was sequenced for a study of T cells after yellow fever vaccination. Background on the study: Where fractions had low cell numbers, libraries were prepared from them with the SMART-Seq v4 Ultra Low Input RNA kit. Points from the study as a whole: In post-booster samples, most primary-vaccination clones reappeared (under 98% CD4, over 70% CD8). Abundant clonotypes from the bulk population could contaminate FACS-sorted repertoires. Peaking faster, on day 5 versus 15, the secondary response was nonetheless weaker.

About this clonotype itself: Antigen unknown.

Germline V gene data show CDR1 as SGHTA and CDR2 as FQGNSA. V was trimmed by 6 bases and J by 6 bases, leaving 12 bases between them. This CDR3 has 12 amino acids. TCRdb fed the 5' RACE reads into MiXCR, producing one record per CDR3 protein. The sample carries approximately 300,000 distinct CDR3 sequences, around 13% recorded once. The chain combines TRBV7-2 with TRBJ2-7; D remains unclear. The sequence came from a man aged 25-45 years who received the YFV17D yellow fever vaccine. The sequencing here drew on CD4+ T cells sorted from PBMCs, taken 45 days after the yellow fever booster vaccination. The CDR3 sequence: CASRNAPSEQYF. The CDR3 bases are TGTGCCAGCAGAAACGCCCCAAGCGAGCAGTACTTC. Using reference TRBV7-2 and TRBJ2-7 for the parts outside the CDR3, the full variable domain is GAGVSQSPSNKVTEKGKDVELRCDPISGHTALYWYRQSLGQGLEFLIYFQGNSAPDKSGLPSDRFSAERTGGSVSTLTIQRTQQEDSAVYLCASRNAPSEQYFGPGTRLTVT.